This T cell receptor beta chain was recorded in a study of T cell responses to AZD1222 COVID-19 vaccine. Overall study results and limits: There were vaccine-associated CD4 TCRs across spike, dominant at 160-218 and 743-854. Only after the peak T cell response were repertoires sampled. White British donors predominated, females outnumbered males, and clonal diversity was possibly underestimated. Spike-specific TCRs gained breadth and depth after people received two AZD1222 doses.

Notes on this clone: Antigen specificity is unknown.

The method was immunoSEQ multiplex PCR; TCRdb's version includes in-frame clones alone and lacks a portion of them. The data show 200,000 to 250,000 clones, roughly 94% seen once. Sequenced material: peripheral blood, taken 28 days after the second dose of the MenACWY control vaccine. The TCR comes from an adult who received the MenACWY meningococcal vaccine as a control.

CDR3 sequence: CASSLRGSLAEAFF. The CDR3 nucleotides read TGTGCCAGCAGTTTGCGGGGGTCGCTGGCTGAAGCTTTCTTT. The rearrangement joins TRBV6-5 to TRBJ1-1; possibly TRBD1 for D (5 bases). The CDR3 runs 14 residues. V lost 4 bases, J lost 6 bases, and 15 bases lay in between. The germline V gene has CDR1 MNHEY and CDR2 SVGAGI.